A selection of T cell receptor beta chains follows, all from one sample in a study of shared clonotypes between healthy human individuals. Measured with immunoSEQ multiplex PCR; TCRdb has only the in-frame clones, and not every one. The profile shows roughly 2.2 million clones, 80% to 95% of them singletons. Input material: naive CD4+ T cells from PBMCs. These receptors all stem from a man aged 18 to 29 in good health. Some clones in this sample may be carry-over from other donors' samples. Each CDR3 is given with its conserved first and last residue. The D gene is left open where the match is weak. Clone size is not always given. Where it is, it says once, few, many or a class for expanded clones.

clone_size | d_call | j_call | v_call | cdr3_aa | cdr3_nt
. | . | TRBJ1-4 | TRBV10-1 | CASSELVGTNEKLFF | TGCGCCAGCAGTGAATTGGTAGGAACTAATGAAAAACTGTTTTTT
. | . | TRBJ1-2 | TRBV7-8 | CASTTDSGLGYGYTF | TGTGCCAGCACGACTGACTCAGGGTTAGGCTATGGCTACACCTTC
once | TRBD1 | TRBJ1-4 | TRBV28 | CASSLLGQGIEKLFF | TGTGCCAGCAGTTTACTGGGACAGGGGATCGAAAAACTGTTTTTT
once | . | TRBJ2-1 | TRBV7-3 | CASSPKGPNEQFF | TGTGCCAGCAGCCCGAAGGGCCCTAATGAGCAGTTCTTC
. | TRBD2 | TRBJ2-3 | TRBV28 | CASSSKREVLGTQYF | TGTGCCAGCAGTTCCAAGCGGGAGGTCCTGGGTACGCAGTATTTT
. | . | TRBJ2-3 | TRBV30 | CAWSVVTDTQYF | TGTGCCTGGAGTGTAGTAACAGATACGCAGTATTTT
once | . | TRBJ1-1 | TRBV25-1 | CASSRQEDTEAFF | TGTGCCAGCAGTAGACAGGAGGACACTGAAGCTTTCTTT
. | TRBD2 | TRBJ2-5 | TRBV28 | CASSSPLAGGGGRETQYF | TGTGCCAGCAGTTCCCCACTAGCGGGAGGGGGGGGGAGAGAGACCCAGTACTTC
. | TRBD1 | TRBJ1-2 | TRBV19 | CASSKSVRDRGLTNYGYTF | TGTGCCAGTAGCAAATCCGTCCGGGACAGGGGGCTTACCAACTATGGCTACACCTTC
. | . | TRBJ2-1 | TRBV10-3 | CAIRALRDDQNEQFF | TGTGCCATCAGAGCTCTCCGAGACGATCAGAATGAGCAGTTCTTC
. | . | TRBJ2-7 | TRBV4-2 | CASSHGAYEQYF | TGTGCCAGCAGCCATGGGGCCTACGAGCAGTACTTC
. | . | TRBJ2-3 | TRBV9 | CASSVGAGALSTDTQYF | TGTGCCAGCAGCGTAGGGGCAGGGGCCCTTAGCACAGATACGCAGTATTTT
. | . | TRBJ1-3 | TRBV28 | CASSEGAGGADSGNTIYF | TGTGCCAGCAGTGAAGGAGCAGGAGGGGCAGACTCTGGAAACACCATATATTTT
. | TRBD1 | TRBJ1-2 | TRBV29-1 | CSVEKGQGYGYTF | TGCAGCGTCGAGAAAGGACAGGGCTATGGCTACACCTTC
. | . | TRBJ2-7 | TRBV19 | CASSSSRLVSSYEQYF | TGTGCCAGTAGTAGCAGTAGACTAGTTTCCTCCTACGAGCAGTACTTC
. | . | TRBJ2-1 | TRBV5-1 | CASSLAHRSSYNEQFF | TGCGCCAGCAGCTTGGCCCACCGTAGCTCCTACAATGAGCAGTTCTTC
. | . | TRBJ2-5 | TRBV5-5 | CASRRETSFFETQYF | TGTGCCAGCAGAAGAGAGACTAGTTTTTTCGAGACCCAGTACTTC
. | . | TRBJ2-3 | TRBV7-3 | CASSPTSGGGYPTQYF | TGTGCCAGCAGCCCGACTAGTGGTGGAGGTTACCCTACGCAGTATTTT